These 24 T cell receptor beta chains were all obtained from the same sample, sequenced in a study of CD8+CD57+ T cells in acquired aplastic anemia. The template used for profiling TCR beta VDJ and CDR3 was genomic DNA. TCRdb processed the reads anew with MiXCR; each CDR3 protein has one entry. This table has under 200,000 distinct CDR3 sequences, approximately 40% appearing once. The sequenced sample was sorted CD4+, CD8+, or CD8+CD57+ T cells (not recorded which) from PBMCs. Every receptor here comes from a human donor in good health.

This clonotype appeared many times. The chain recombines TRBV12-3 or TRBV12-4 with TRBJ1-5; D gene ambiguous. V lost 2 bases and J 6 bases, leaving 11 bases between the germline ends. The CDR3 is 14 amino acids. The CDR3 DNA sequence: TGTGCCAGCAGTTTACGGTCCACCTTTCAGCCCCAGCATTTT. Translated: CASSLRSTFQPQHF.

The rearrangement links TRBV19 to TRBJ2-2; maybe TRBD2 (6 bases). CDR3 length: 14 amino acids. Germline values: CDR1 LNHDA, CDR2 SQIVND (reference sequence). Trimming removed 3 bases at V and 7 bases at J, with 12 bases between. Here the CDR3 reads CASSILEGSGELFF. The DNA of the CDR3 is TGTGCCAGTAGTATCCTGGAGGGAAGCGGGGAGCTGTTTTTT.

The chain links TRBV7-2 to TRBJ1-2; possible D gene TRBD1, 6 bases. The V end lost 7 bases, the J end lost 1 base, and 10 bases lay between the germline ends. CDR1 is SGHTA, CDR2 FQGNSA, per germline. The CDR3 runs 13 residues. The CDR3 nucleotides are TGTGCCAGCATGGGACACCATAACTATGGCTACACCTTC. Protein: CASMGHHNYGYTF.

This clonotype was observed many times. This chain links TRBV10-3 with TRBJ2-4; D remains ambiguous. Per germline, CDR1 ENHRY and CDR2 SYGVKD. This CDR3 spans 12 amino acids. V was clipped by 8 bases and J by 8 bases, with 13 bases between them. The CDR3 region has the DNA TGTGCCATCGGGCAGCAAAGAGACATTCAGTACTTC. This translates into CAIGQQRDIQYF.

The chain joins TRBV19 to TRBJ1-2; no clear D gene. This CDR3 region has 13 residues. Germline V gene lookup returns CDR1 LNHDA and CDR2 SQIVND (reference sequence). V was shortened by 3 bases and J by 1 base, with 6 bases between the two germline ends. The CDR3 here is CASSIQSNYGYTF. The DNA of the CDR3 is TGTGCCAGTAGTATTCAAAGTAACTATGGCTACACCTTC.

This clonotype was detected ten times or more. This rearrangement joins TRBV10-3 to TRBJ2-1; D is possibly TRBD2 (5 bases). Germline V lookup: CDR1 ENHRY, CDR2 SYGVKD. There are 13 residues in the CDR3. Deletions cut 7 bases from V and 0 bases from J, with 7 bases between. The chain's CDR3 is CAIMGSSYNEQFF. CDR3 in DNA: TGTGCCATCATGGGGAGCTCCTACAATGAGCAGTTCTTC.

This clonotype has just one count. The chain employs TRBV9 and TRBJ1-1; D gene uncertain. Germline CDR1 reads SGDLS; CDR2 reads YYNGEE. This CDR3 has 17 amino acids. V was pared by 4 bases and J by 1 base, with 20 bases between. CDR3 protein: CASSPPNGRVQNTEAFF. CDR3 nucleotides: TGTGCCAGCAGCCCCCCCAATGGACGGGTCCAGAACACTGAAGCTTTCTTT.

The sample holds many counts of this clonotype. The genes are TRBV6-5 and TRBJ2-3; no clear D. The V gene's germline CDR1 is MNHEY and CDR2 SVGAGI. V gave up 2 bases and J gave up 4 bases, with 7 bases separating them. The CDR3 has 13 residues. This chain's CDR3 is CASSYLGADTQYF. CDR3 DNA: TGTGCCAGCAGTTACCTCGGTGCAGATACGCAGTATTTT.

The chain uses TRBV7-3 and TRBJ1-2; 10 bases match TRBD1. This CDR3 has 14 residues. Per the germline V gene, CDR1 is SGHTA and CDR2 is FQGTGA. The V and J ends lost 4 bases and 7 bases, in that order; junction bases with no gene match: 6. The CDR3 DNA reads TGTGCCAGCAGCTCCGAGACAGGGGGCTTTGGCTACACCTTC. Protein sequence: CASSSETGGFGYTF.

This clonotype was seen ten or more times. J is TRBJ2-2 and V is TRBV7-3; 7 bases line up with TRBD2. The CDR3 has 14 amino acids. CDR1 and CDR2 from the germline V gene are SGHTA and FQGTGA. V dropped 8 bases and J dropped 1; count of bases not matched to a gene: 4. CDR3 coding DNA: TGTGCCAGCGGGAGGGGCCTGAACACCGGGGAGCTGTTTTTT. Protein: CASGRGLNTGELFF.

Comments on this clonotype: At one of its ends the junction is not consistent with the germline gene, which may arise from a read error. The V call is TRBV20-1, the J call TRBJ2-1; D gene uncertain. Germline CDR1 reads DFQATT; CDR2 reads SNEGSKA (reference sequence). The CDR3 extends over 15 amino acids. The chain's CDR3 is CSASGVVGVYNERFF. DNA for the CDR3: TGCAGTGCCTCAGGCGTAGTTGGGGTCTACAATGAGCGGTTCTTC.

The sample holds many counts of this clonotype. Here the CDR3 reads CAISELAGVDTEAFF. In nucleotides, the CDR3 is TGTGCCATCAGTGAGTTGGCGGGGGTCGACACTGAAGCTTTCTTT. The rearrangement links TRBV10-3 to TRBJ1-1, with D perhaps TRBD1 (5 bases). The germline gives CDR1 ENHRY, CDR2 SYGVKD. V was clipped by 1 base and J by 3 bases, with 12 bases between them. This CDR3 contains 15 residues.

In this sample, this clonotype turned up a few times. The chain joins TRBV7-7 to TRBJ2-5, with a weak D call TRBD2 (5 bases). Germline assignment: CDR1 SSHAT and CDR2 FNYEAQ (reference sequence). This CDR3 is built from 12 residues. CDR3 nucleotide sequence: TGTGCTAGCGCAGCGGACCAAGAGACCCAGTACTTC. Its protein product is CASAADQETQYF.

This chain joins TRBV29-1 and TRBJ2-7, with D tentatively TRBD1 (7 bases). Trimming pared 6 bases from V and 2 bases from J, leaving 17 bases between. Germline V gene data show CDR1 as SQVTM and CDR2 as ANQGSEA. CDR3 length: 14 residues. CDR3 nucleotide sequence: TGCAGCGTCGGGAGTAGGACAGGCCCCTACGAGCAGTACTTC. This encodes CSVGSRTGPYEQYF.

This clonotype has a count of ten or more. V and J are TRBV2 and TRBJ1-4; 8 nucleotides agree with TRBD1. Germline assignment: CDR1 SNHLY and CDR2 FYNNEI. V was pared by 6 bases and J by 7 bases, with 10 bases of the junction left unmatched. The CDR3 contains 15 residues. This CDR3 is CASRWDRQGGEKLFF. The CDR3 nucleotides are TGTGCCAGCAGGTGGGACAGGCAAGGAGGTGAAAAACTGTTTTTT.

This clonotype was picked up many times. The gene calls are TRBV20-1 and TRBJ2-5; 7 nucleotides line up with TRBD2. CDR3 length: 12 amino acids. J gave up 4 bases and V 6 bases, and 5 bases lay outside the gene matches. Germline V gene lookup returns CDR1 DFQATT and CDR2 SNEGSKA (reference sequence). The CDR3 coding sequence is TGCAGTGCCCGAGTAGCGGGAGAGACCCAGTACTTC. Protein sequence: CSARVAGETQYF.

This clonotype was recorded at least ten times. This rearrangement joins TRBV7-2 to TRBJ2-7, with D perhaps matching TRBD1 (7 bases). V was cut by 1 base and J by 2 bases, with 12 bases left in between. The CDR3 runs 15 residues. Germline values: CDR1 SGHTA, CDR2 FQGNSA. The CDR3 reads CASSLVRGTAYEQYF. The CDR3 nucleotides are TGTGCCAGCAGCTTAGTTCGCGGGACAGCCTACGAGCAGTACTTC.

V and J are TRBV28 and TRBJ2-1, with D maybe TRBD2 (5 bases). CDR1 and CDR2 from the germline V gene are MDHEN and SYDVKM. V was clipped by 5 bases and J by 12 bases, with 11 bases between them. The CDR3 length is 11 residues. The chain's CDR3 is CASSLREWQFF. CDR3 in DNA: TGTGCCAGCAGTCTAAGGGAGTGGCAGTTCTTC.

This clonotype has a count of ten or more. The gene calls are TRBV18 and TRBJ2-7; a weak D match, TRBD1 (5 bases). V lost 3 bases to trimming and J lost 0 bases, with 9 bases between them. CDR3 size: 14 residues. Germline-derived CDR1 and CDR2 are KGHSH and LQKENI. Here the CDR3 DNA reads TGTGCCAGCTCACCGCAGGGAAGCTCCTACGAGCAGTACTTC. Protein product: CASSPQGSSYEQYF. The full variable domain, in which reference TRBV18 and TRBJ2-7 provide the parts outside the CDR3, is NAGVMQNPRHLVRRRGQEARLRCSPMKGHSHVYWYRQLPEEGLKFMVYLQKENIIDESGMPKERFSAEFPKEGPSILRIQQVVRGDSAAYFCASSPQGSSYEQYFGPGTRLTVT.

This clonotype occurred many times. The chain has TRBV5-1 and TRBJ1-2; a weak D match, TRBD1 (6 bases). Deletions cut 2 bases from V and 4 bases from J, with 15 bases between. The CDR3 has 15 amino acids. CDR1 and CDR2 from the germline V gene are SGHRS and YFSETQ. CDR3 residues: CASSLTQGTVYGYTF. As DNA, the CDR3 is TGCGCCAGCAGCTTAACCCAGGGGACGGTCTATGGCTACACCTTC. Together with reference TRBV5-1 and TRBJ1-2, the CDR3 gives the full variable domain: KAGVTQTPRYLIKTRGQQVTLSCSPISGHRSVSWYQQTPGQGLQFLFEYFSETQRNKGNFPGRFSGRQFSNSRSEMNVSTLELGDSALYLCASSLTQGTVYGYTFGSGTRLTVV.

This chain joins TRBV5-1 and TRBJ1-2; 11 bases map to TRBD1. CDR1 is SGHRS and CDR2 is YFSETQ in the germline V gene. V lost 5 bases to trimming and J lost 3 bases; unmatched junction nucleotides: 6. The CDR3 extends over 15 amino acids. CDR3 region: CASRSGQGADYGYTF. CDR3 DNA sequence: TGCGCCAGCAGATCCGGACAGGGGGCTGACTATGGCTACACCTTC.

This clonotype was observed many times. This chain connects TRBV7-2 to TRBJ2-3; no clear D. The V gene lost 5 bases and the J gene lost 0 bases, with 12 bases spanning the gap. CDR3 size: 15 residues. Germline CDR1 is SGHTA and CDR2 is FQGNSA. The CDR3 nucleotides read TGTGCCAGCAGCCAGCCCCGTTCTAGCACAGATACGCAGTATTTT. It codes for CASSQPRSSTDTQYF.

This clonotype was counted at least ten times. V usage is TRBV7-2 and J usage is TRBJ2-6, with D tentatively TRBD2 (6 bases). V lost 3 bases, J lost 2 bases, and 11 bases lay in between. The length of the CDR3 is 16 residues. Germline-derived CDR1 and CDR2 are SGHTA and FQGNSA. CDR3 sequence (DNA): TGTGCCAGCAGCTTCGTTCGGGAGCCTGGGGCCAACGTCCTGACTTTC. Translated, it gives CASSFVREPGANVLTF.

The chain recombines TRBV12-3 or TRBV12-4 with TRBJ1-3; D is unresolved. This CDR3 has 13 residues. V lost 10 bases to trimming and J lost 9 bases, with 19 bases between them. CDR3 coding DNA: TGTGCCATCAGAGGTTCCGGGTTGCGCACCATATATTTT. Translated: CAIRGSGLRTIYF.